This T cell receptor (beta chain) appears in the sequencing data of a study of T cell responses to AZD1222 COVID-19 vaccine. The CDR3 spans 15 residues. Germline V gene data show CDR1 as LNHNV and CDR2 as YYDKDF (reference sequence). The V segment lost 5 bases and the J segment 4 bases; nucleotides outside the gene matches: 8. Using immunoSEQ multiplex PCR, the repertoire was profiled, and TCRdb retains in-frame clones only, with some absent. This table has approximately 170,000 clones, 80% to 90% appearing once. With regard to this clone: Antigen: not known.

General observations from the study: The breadth and depth of Spike-specific TCRs increased once two AZD1222 doses had been given.

The receptor comes from an adult in good health. The source material was peripheral blood, sampled on day 0 of AZD1222 vaccination. The genes are TRBV15 and TRBJ2-1; TRBD1 aligns across 7 bases. In DNA, the CDR3 is TGTGCCACCAGCGGAAAGAGGGGACAGTACAATGAGCAGTTCTTC. Residues: CATSGKRGQYNEQFF.